This T cell receptor (gamma chain) originates from a study of Vδ1+ human thymocytes. Extracted RNA was reverse transcribed into cDNA. The CDR3 regions were amplified by multiplex PCR from V-gene primers to a constant-region primer. TCRdb reprocessed the multiplex PCR reads using CATT. The sample lists about 22,000 gamma-chain clones, roughly an eighth seen once, with over 1.5% in the top ten. Notes on the study in general: Thymic TRG and TRD repertoires appeared highly polyclonal. Unlike peripheral blood Vdelta1+ controls, thymic delta-chain sequences included about 20% Vdelta2 and few Vdelta3.

Alphabeta T cells were depleted, then CD3+ Vdelta1+ Vdelta2- thymocytes were FACS-sorted. CDR1 VTNTFY and CDR2 YDVSTARD come from the germline V gene (reference sequence). CDR3 length: 14 amino acids. The J segment lost 0 bases and the V segment lost 3 bases, leaving 5 bases of the junction unmatched. About this clone: Its antigen is not identified. Other DNA variants within this sample encode the same CDR3.

What was sequenced was Vdelta1+ gamma-delta thymocytes from the thymus. Subset of the sample: FACS-sorted CD3+ TCRalphabeta- TCRVdelta1+ TCRVdelta2- thymocytes. The TCR was taken from a child less than two years old who had congenital heart surgery. V is TRGV3 and J is TRGJ1 or TRGJ2. CDR3 amino acids: CATWDRSNYYKKLF. DNA of the CDR3: TGTGCCACCTGGGACCGTTCGAATTATTATAAGAAACTCTTT.